Following are 3 T cell receptor beta chains from one sample sequenced in a study of OX40 agonist ivuxolimab in advanced cancers. The repertoire was sequenced with immunoSEQ multiplex PCR; TCRdb's copy has only in-frame clones and lacks some. The repertoire includes 43,000 or so clones, roughly 86% of them detected once, and approximately 10% sits in the top ten. The material sequenced was CD4+ or CD8+ T cells sorted from blood, taken in a trial of the OX40 agonist ivuxolimab. Receptors originate from an adult with an advanced solid tumor such as melanoma, head and neck, liver or kidney cancer.

This chain uses TRBV7-9 with TRBJ2-5, with a tentative D call TRBD2 (6 bases). Germline loops: CDR1 SEHNR, CDR2 FQNEAQ (reference sequence). The CDR3 has 13 amino acids. V gave up 2 bases and J gave up 2 bases, with 6 bases separating them. As DNA, the CDR3 is TGTGCCAGCAGCTTAAGCGGGCAAGAGACCCAGTACTTC. Translating gives CASSLSGQETQYF.

The chain uses TRBV4-1 and TRBJ2-7; 10 bases agree with TRBD2. This CDR3 region has 15 residues. Per the germline V gene, CDR1 is MGHRA and CDR2 is YSYEKL. V dropped 2 bases and J dropped 2; count of bases not matched to a gene: 3. CDR3 nucleotides: TGCGCCAGCAGCCAACAGGGACTAGCGACCTACGAGCAGTACTTC. Amino acid sequence: CASSQQGLATYEQYF.

The chain joins TRBV28 to TRBJ2-3; D is unclear. Germline V lookup: CDR1 MDHEN, CDR2 SYDVKM. V was trimmed by 5 bases and J by 0 bases, leaving 9 bases between them. The CDR3 is 14 amino acids. The CDR3 loop reads CASSLDGSTDTQYF. In nucleotides, the CDR3 is TGTGCCAGCAGTCTAGACGGAAGCACAGATACGCAGTATTTT. The variable domain in full, with the rest retrieved from reference TRBV28 and TRBJ2-3, is DVKVTQSSRYLVKRTGEKVFLECVQDMDHENMFWYRQDPGLGLRLIYFSYDVKMKEKGDIPEGYSVSREKKERFSLILESASTNQTSMYLCASSLDGSTDTQYFGPGTRLTVL.